What follows are 31 T cell receptor beta chains derived from one specimen sequenced in a study of cytomegalovirus exposure and HLA in healthy donors. The PCR had 60 Vbeta and 13 Jbeta primers. Clones were read by immunoSEQ multiplex PCR, and TCRdb kept only the in-frame ones, dropping some. The repertoire consists of more than 95,000 clones, with 60% to 85% occurring once and the leading ten covering about 3.4%. The sample consisted of PBMCs. Receptor source: a man aged 25 to 40 in good health and CMV-seronegative.

This chain joins TRBV4-1 and TRBJ1-5, with a possible D match to TRBD1 (5 bases). CDR3 length equals 14 residues. Germline-derived CDR1 and CDR2 are MGHRA and YSYEKL. Trimming took 3 bases from V and 7 from J, leaving 13 bases between them. In DNA, the CDR3 is TGCGCCAGCAGCCAGGAATCGGGGGGACAGCCCCAGCATTTT. Translation gives CASSQESGGQPQHF.

Details on this clone: The junction departs from the called germline gene at one end, perhaps through a read error. Other nucleotide sequences from this sample produce the same CDR3. The chain couples TRBV6-1 to TRBJ1-2; TRBD1 aligns across 10 bases. This CDR3 has 15 residues. CDR1 and CDR2 from the germline V gene are MNHNS and SASEGT. CDR3: CASMTGTGEYYGYTF. Here the CDR3 DNA reads TGTGCCAGCATGACCGGGACAGGGGAATACTATGGTTACACCTTC.

The V call is TRBV5-1, the J call TRBJ1-1, with D tentatively TRBD1 (5 bases). Trimming took 7 bases from V and 3 from J, leaving 16 bases between them. Per germline, CDR1 SGHRS and CDR2 YFSETQ. CDR3 length equals 14 residues. CDR3 loop: CASGRGGEDTEAFF. CDR3 coding DNA: TGCGCCAGCGGGAGGGGAGGAGAGGACACTGAAGCTTTCTTT.

This chain links TRBV5-4 with TRBJ1-1, with TRBD1 identical over 9 bases. Germline V gene sequence: CDR1 SGHNT, CDR2 YYREEE (reference sequence). This CDR3 spans 15 amino acids. Losses at the gene ends were 4 bases for V and 4 bases for J; bases not matched to a gene: 8. CDR3 DNA sequence: TGTGCCAGCAGCGGTTCGGACAGGGGAGGCACTGAAGCTTTCTTT. Translation gives CASSGSDRGGTEAFF.

This clone was counted only a few times. The chain employs TRBV4-3 and TRBJ1-2, with D hard to call. Germline loops: CDR1 LGHNA, CDR2 YSLEER. The ends were cut back, 0 bases at V and 8 bases at J, with 10 bases in the middle. The CDR3 contains 13 residues. Here the CDR3 reads CASSQESGYGYTF. The CDR3, as DNA: TGCGCCAGCAGCCAAGAATCGGGATACGGCTACACCTTC.

The V and J genes are TRBV27 and TRBJ2-3; 9 bases map to TRBD1. The germline CDR1 and CDR2 sequences are MNHEY and SMNVEV (reference sequence). J lost 3 bases, V lost 4 bases, and 2 bases had no gene match. CDR3 length equals 14 residues. CDR3 in DNA: TGTGCCAGCAGTTGGGACAGGGTGACAGATACGCAGTATTTT. It specifies CASSWDRVTDTQYF.

The V and J genes are TRBV28 and TRBJ2-7, with TRBD2 matching 13 bases. V gave up 6 bases and J gave up 2 bases; unmatched junction bases: 4. CDR3 length: 15 amino acids. Germline V CDR1 and CDR2: MDHEN, SYDVKM. The CDR3 is CASRGGTSGTYEQYF. CDR3 DNA: TGTGCCAGCAGGGGTGGGACTAGCGGGACCTACGAGCAGTACTTC.

The rearrangement joins TRBV7-9 to TRBJ1-3; TRBD1 matches at 8 bases. The CDR3 is made up of 15 amino acids. Germline CDR1 is SEHNR and CDR2 is FQNEAQ (reference sequence). V dropped 3 bases and J dropped 4; count of bases not matched to a gene: 5. The CDR3 bases are TGTGCCAGCAGCTTCTCGACAGGGGCAGGAAACACCATATATTTT. Translation gives CASSFSTGAGNTIYF.

The table lists this clone with a few counts. The rearrangement links TRBV29-1 to TRBJ1-4; no clear D gene. V was cut by 1 base and J by 0 bases, with 6 bases left in between. Germline lookup yields CDR1 SQVTM and CDR2 ANQGSEA. The length of the CDR3 is 14 residues. CDR3: CSVEAGATNEKLFF. The CDR3 coding sequence is TGCAGCGTTGAAGCGGGTGCAACTAATGAAAAACTGTTTTTT.

This chain's CDR3 is CASSRDRGLTSPLHF. CDR3 nucleotides: TGTGCCAGCAGCCGGGACAGGGGTTTGACTTCACCCCTCCACTTT. V and J are TRBV7-8 and TRBJ1-6, with 10 bases lining up with TRBD1. Germline CDR1 reads SGHVS; CDR2 reads FQNEAQ. The CDR3 length is 15 residues. After removal of 5 bases from V and 9 bases from J, the junction contained 7 bases not matched to a gene.

The CDR3 nucleotides read TGCGCCAGCAGCCCCTTGACTGGACAGAACACTGAAGCTTTCTTT. It yields the protein CASSPLTGQNTEAFF. V and J are TRBV5-1 and TRBJ1-1; maybe TRBD1 (5 bases). The V end lost 4 bases, the J end lost 1 base, and 14 bases lay between the germline ends. Per the germline V gene, CDR1 is SGHRS and CDR2 is YFSETQ. This CDR3 is 15 amino acids long.

This clone was counted between two and nine times. The CDR3 here is CASSDGAEAFF. The CDR3 nucleotides read TGTGCCAGCAGCGACGGGGCTGAAGCTTTCTTT. The chain links TRBV28 to TRBJ1-1; no clear D. Germline CDR1 is MDHEN and CDR2 is SYDVKM. The CDR3 runs 11 residues. V was clipped by 6 bases and J by 6 bases, with 8 bases between them.

The CDR3 spells CASSTGGLYNEQFF. As DNA, the CDR3 is TGTGCCAGTTCCACAGGGGGGCTATACAATGAGCAGTTCTTC. The genes are TRBV7-2 and TRBJ2-1; 8 bases are a match to TRBD1. Germline V gene data show CDR1 as SGHTA and CDR2 as FQGNSA. The CDR3 spans 14 residues. J was trimmed by 4 bases and V by 9 bases; bases with no gene match: 8.

The chain has TRBV29-1 and TRBJ2-5, with TRBD1 as a possible D gene (5 bases). CDR1 SQVTM and CDR2 ANQGSEA come from the germline V gene. The CDR3 covers 13 residues. V was trimmed by 2 bases and J by 5 bases, leaving 12 bases between them. The CDR3 reads CSVEIITGETQYF. For the CDR3, the DNA is TGCAGCGTTGAAATTATAACAGGCGAGACCCAGTACTTC. The complete variable domain, with remaining parts taken from reference TRBV29-1 and TRBJ2-5, reads SAVISQKPSRDICQRGTSLTIQCQVDSQVTMMFWYRQQPGQSLTLIATANQGSEATYESGFVIDKFPISRPNLTFSTLTVSNMSPEDSSIYLCSVEIITGETQYFGPGTRLLVL.

This chain uses TRBV5-1 with TRBJ2-6; D gene uncertain. Germline V gene sequence: CDR1 SGHRS, CDR2 YFSETQ. V was shortened by 0 bases and J by 2 bases, with 6 bases between the two germline ends. There are 15 residues in the CDR3. The CDR3 DNA is TGCGCCAGCAGCTTGGGAGGAACTGGGGCCAACGTCCTGACTTTC. Translation gives CASSLGGTGANVLTF.

This clone occurred a few times. V is TRBV14 and J is TRBJ2-5, with 7 bases that match TRBD2. The CDR3 totals 18 residues. The V segment lost 1 base and the J segment 4 bases; nucleotides outside the gene matches: 15. CDR1 and CDR2 from the germline V gene are SGHDN and FVKESK. DNA of the CDR3: TGTGCCAGCAGCCAAGGGCCTTTAAGCGCGGGAGCGACAGAGACCCAGTACTTC. It translates to CASSQGPLSAGATETQYF. The full variable domain, its missing parts supplied by reference TRBV14 and TRBJ2-5, is EAGVTQFPSHSVIEKGQTVTLRCDPISGHDNLYWYRRVMGKEIKFLLHFVKESKQDESGMPNNRFLAERTGGTYSTLKVQPAELEDSGVYFCASSQGPLSAGATETQYFGPGTRLLVL.

Regarding this clone: The junction differs from germline at one of its ends, possibly a read error. The chain carries TRBV19 and TRBJ1-1, with a weak D call TRBD1 (6 bases). The CDR3 length is 14 residues. Germline assignment: CDR1 LNHDA and CDR2 SQIVND (reference sequence). CDR3 nucleotides: TGTGCCAGTAGTATCCCAACAGGGAACCCTGAAGCTTTCTTT. Its protein product is CASSIPTGNPEAFF.

This clone has a single count. The rearrangement joins TRBV19 to TRBJ2-2; 7 bases align to TRBD1. Trimming cost V 10 bases and J 7 bases; bases outside gene matches: 9. Germline-derived CDR1 and CDR2 are LNHDA and SQIVND (reference sequence). The CDR3 runs to 13 residues. CDR3 in amino acids: CAIKQGNGGELFF. The CDR3, as DNA: TGTGCCATAAAACAGGGGAACGGCGGGGAGCTGTTTTTT.

This chain uses TRBV4-2 with TRBJ1-4; 7 nucleotides line up with TRBD1. V was pared by 0 bases and J by 7 bases, with 8 bases of the junction left unmatched. CDR3 length: 16 amino acids. CDR1 and CDR2 from the germline V gene are LGHNA and YNFKEQ. DNA of the CDR3: TGTGCCAGCAGCCAAGATACAGGGGCTGTGTTTGAAAAACTGTTTTTT. It is translated as CASSQDTGAVFEKLFF.

CDR3 bases: TGCGCCAGCAGCTTGGAAGCGGGAGAGGTTGAGCAGTTCTTC. Its translation: CASSLEAGEVEQFF. This chain connects TRBV5-1 to TRBJ2-1, with 8 bases fitting TRBD2. The trim removed 0 bases at V and 9 bases at J, leaving 5 bases unmatched. This CDR3 has 14 residues. Germline V CDR1 and CDR2: SGHRS, YFSETQ.

The rearrangement uses TRBV19 and TRBJ1-1, with a weak D call TRBD1 (5 bases). Germline assignment: CDR1 LNHDA and CDR2 SQIVND (reference sequence). The CDR3 length is 15 residues. V shed 5 bases and J shed 0 bases, with 13 bases lying between them. Here the CDR3 reads CASSSRGGMNTEAFF. The CDR3 nucleotides are TGTGCCAGTAGTTCCCGGGGGGGGATGAACACTGAAGCTTTCTTT.

This clone was observed a few times. The chain uses TRBV14 and TRBJ1-4; D ambiguous. The CDR3 consists of 14 residues. Trimming took 5 bases from V and 8 from J, leaving 15 bases between them. CDR1 SGHDN and CDR2 FVKESK come from the germline V gene. The CDR3 DNA reads as TGTGCCAGCAGCTCAAGCACCCTGATGGAAAAACTGTTTTTT. Protein sequence: CASSSSTLMEKLFF.

V is TRBV7-2 and J is TRBJ2-3; TRBD2 is a possible D gene (6 bases). Trimming left V 6 bases short and J 2 bases short, with 9 bases between. CDR1 is SGHTA, CDR2 FQGNSA, per germline. The CDR3 spans 13 residues. The CDR3 bases are TGTGCCAGCAGGGGGGGTTCCACAGATACGCAGTATTTT. It codes for CASRGGSTDTQYF.

The V gene is TRBV29-1, the J gene TRBJ2-7; D is uncertain. The CDR3 extends over 11 amino acids. The germline CDR1 and CDR2 sequences are SQVTM and ANQGSEA. Trimming shortened V by 4 bases and J by 5 bases, and 9 bases separated the two germline ends. The CDR3: CSVVSPNEQYF. The CDR3 DNA sequence: TGCAGCGTTGTTTCCCCAAACGAGCAGTACTTC.

This clone was seen only once. The rearrangement uses TRBV7-2 and TRBJ1-4; a possible D gene is TRBD1 (6 bases). In germline, CDR1 is SGHTA, CDR2 FQGNSA. V shed 5 bases and J shed 7 bases, with 17 bases lying between them. This CDR3 region has 15 residues. CDR3 region: CASSVQGTDSEKLFF. The CDR3 DNA is TGTGCCAGCAGCGTACAGGGCACAGATAGTGAAAAACTGTTTTTT.

V gene TRBV5-1 combines with J gene TRBJ2-7; 7 positions agree with TRBD1. J was trimmed by 6 bases and V by 5 bases; bases with no gene match: 14. The CDR3 is 15 residues long. Germline V gene data show CDR1 as SGHRS and CDR2 as YFSETQ. CDR3 DNA sequence: TGCGCCAGCAGTCCTGCAGACAGGGCCCTCGGCGAGCAGTACTTC. Protein: CASSPADRALGEQYF. Together with reference TRBV5-1 and TRBJ2-7, the CDR3 gives the full variable domain: KAGVTQTPRYLIKTRGQQVTLSCSPISGHRSVSWYQQTPGQGLQFLFEYFSETQRNKGNFPGRFSGRQFSNSRSEMNVSTLELGDSALYLCASSPADRALGEQYFGPGTRLTVT.

This chain uses TRBV7-2 with TRBJ1-5; D perhaps matches TRBD1 (6 bases). CDR1 SGHTA and CDR2 FQGNSA come from the germline V gene. CDR3 size: 15 residues. The V end lost 4 bases, the J end lost 0 bases, and 10 bases lay between the germline ends. The CDR3 DNA reads TGTGCCAGCAGCTCGTACAGGGATAGCAATCAGCCCCAGCATTTT. It codes for CASSSYRDSNQPQHF.

This chain connects TRBV5-1 to TRBJ1-1, with 8 bases fitting TRBD1. With V trimmed by 0 bases and J by 2 bases, 6 bases remained unmatched. The CDR3 runs to 16 residues. Germline V gives CDR1 SGHRS, CDR2 YFSETQ. CDR3 sequence reads: CASSLGQGTPNTEAFF. The CDR3 DNA reads TGCGCCAGCAGCTTGGGACAGGGGACACCAAACACTGAAGCTTTCTTT.

J is TRBJ1-1 and V is TRBV6-5; 7 bases map to TRBD1. V was pared by 4 bases and J by 0 bases, with 8 bases of the junction left unmatched. CDR1 is MNHEY and CDR2 is SVGAGI in the germline V gene. The CDR3 has 16 residues. This CDR3 reads CASSFHRGGMNTEAFF. Written as DNA, the CDR3 is TGTGCCAGCAGTTTCCACAGGGGTGGAATGAACACTGAAGCTTTCTTT.

The V call is TRBV18, the J call TRBJ2-2, with 9 bases aligning to TRBD1. Germline CDR1 and CDR2: KGHSH and LQKENI. The CDR3 length is 19 residues. V gave up 2 bases and J gave up 4 bases; unmatched junction bases: 14. The DNA of the CDR3 is TGTGCCAGCTCACCAAGAAGGGAACAGGGGGCTTCGGGCACCGGGGAGCTGTTTTTT. Translated: CASSPRREQGASGTGELFF.

This clone has a handful of counts. The chain carries TRBV27 and TRBJ2-3; D not certain. The CDR3 sequence is 12 residues long. Deletions cut 5 bases from V and 3 bases from J, with 6 bases between. Per the germline V gene, CDR1 is MNHEY and CDR2 is SMNVEV (reference sequence). The CDR3 DNA reads as TGTGCCAGCAGTCCCAATACAGATACGCAGTATTTT. It is translated as CASSPNTDTQYF.